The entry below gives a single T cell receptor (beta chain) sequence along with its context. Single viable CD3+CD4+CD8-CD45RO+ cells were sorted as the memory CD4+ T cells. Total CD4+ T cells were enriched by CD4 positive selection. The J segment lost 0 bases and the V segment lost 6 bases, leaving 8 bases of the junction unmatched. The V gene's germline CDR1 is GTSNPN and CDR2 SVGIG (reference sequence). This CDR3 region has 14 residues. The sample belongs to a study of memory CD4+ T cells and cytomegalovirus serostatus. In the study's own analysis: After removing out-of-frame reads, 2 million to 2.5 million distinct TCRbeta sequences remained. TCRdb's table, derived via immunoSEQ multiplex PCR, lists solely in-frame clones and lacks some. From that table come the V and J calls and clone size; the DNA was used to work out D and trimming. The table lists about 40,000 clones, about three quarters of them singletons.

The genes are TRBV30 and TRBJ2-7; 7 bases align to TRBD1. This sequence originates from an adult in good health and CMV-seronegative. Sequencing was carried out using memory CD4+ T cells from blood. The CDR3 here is CACNSGTVSYEQYF. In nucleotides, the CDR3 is TGTGCCTGCAATTCCGGGACAGTCTCCTACGAGCAGTACTTC.